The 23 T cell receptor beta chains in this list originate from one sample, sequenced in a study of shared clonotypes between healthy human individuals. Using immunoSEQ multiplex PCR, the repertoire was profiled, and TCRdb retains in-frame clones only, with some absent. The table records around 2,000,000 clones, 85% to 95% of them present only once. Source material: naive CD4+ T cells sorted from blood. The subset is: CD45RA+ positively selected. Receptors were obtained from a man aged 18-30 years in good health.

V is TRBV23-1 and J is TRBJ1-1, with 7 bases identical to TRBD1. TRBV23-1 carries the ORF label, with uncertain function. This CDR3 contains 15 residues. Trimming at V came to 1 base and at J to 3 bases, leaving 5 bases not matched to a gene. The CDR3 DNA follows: TGCGCCAGCAGTCAATGCCCCAGGGGGGACACTGAAGCTTTCTTT. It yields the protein CASSQCPRGDTEAFF.

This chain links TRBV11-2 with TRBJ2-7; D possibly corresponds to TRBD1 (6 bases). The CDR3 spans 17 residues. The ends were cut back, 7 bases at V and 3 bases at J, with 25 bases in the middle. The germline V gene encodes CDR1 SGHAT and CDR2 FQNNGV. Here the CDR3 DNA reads TGTGCCAGCAACCCTACGGACCCGGCAGGGGCCATCTACGAGCAGTACTTC. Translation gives CASNPTDPAGAIYEQYF.

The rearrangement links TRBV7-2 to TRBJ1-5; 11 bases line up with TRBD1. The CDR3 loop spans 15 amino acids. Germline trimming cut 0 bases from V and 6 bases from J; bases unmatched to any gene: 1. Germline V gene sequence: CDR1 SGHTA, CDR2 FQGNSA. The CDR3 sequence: CASSLAGQGVQPQHF. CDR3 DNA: TGTGCCAGCAGCTTAGCGGGACAGGGGGTTCAGCCCCAGCATTTT.

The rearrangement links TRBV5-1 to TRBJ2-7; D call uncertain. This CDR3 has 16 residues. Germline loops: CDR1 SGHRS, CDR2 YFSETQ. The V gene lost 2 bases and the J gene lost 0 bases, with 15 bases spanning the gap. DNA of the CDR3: TGCGCCAGCAGCTTTGGTAGGCCTGTTAACTCCTACGAGCAGTACTTC. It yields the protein CASSFGRPVNSYEQYF.

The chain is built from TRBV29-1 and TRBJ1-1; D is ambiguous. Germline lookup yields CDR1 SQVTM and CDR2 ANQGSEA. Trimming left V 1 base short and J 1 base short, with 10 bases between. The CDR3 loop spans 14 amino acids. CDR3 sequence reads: CSVEGRMRNTEAFF. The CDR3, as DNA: TGCAGCGTTGAAGGGCGGATGAGGAACACTGAAGCTTTCTTT. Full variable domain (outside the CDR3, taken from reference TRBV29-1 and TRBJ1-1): SAVISQKPSRDICQRGTSLTIQCQVDSQVTMMFWYRQQPGQSLTLIATANQGSEATYESGFVIDKFPISRPNLTFSTLTVSNMSPEDSSIYLCSVEGRMRNTEAFFGQGTRLTVV.

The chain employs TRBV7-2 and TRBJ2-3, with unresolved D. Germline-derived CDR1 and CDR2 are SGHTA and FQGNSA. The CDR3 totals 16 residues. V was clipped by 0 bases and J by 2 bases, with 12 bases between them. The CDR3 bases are TGTGCCAGCAGCTTAGCGCCCAGATCCGTCACAGATACGCAGTATTTT. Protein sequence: CASSLAPRSVTDTQYF.

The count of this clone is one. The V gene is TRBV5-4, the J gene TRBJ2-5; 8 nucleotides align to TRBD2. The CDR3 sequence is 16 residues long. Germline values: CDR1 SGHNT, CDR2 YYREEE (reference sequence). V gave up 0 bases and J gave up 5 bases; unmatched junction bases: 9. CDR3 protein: CASSLGSGRVEETQYF. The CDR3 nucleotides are TGTGCCAGCAGCTTGGGGAGCGGGAGAGTGGAGGAGACCCAGTACTTC.

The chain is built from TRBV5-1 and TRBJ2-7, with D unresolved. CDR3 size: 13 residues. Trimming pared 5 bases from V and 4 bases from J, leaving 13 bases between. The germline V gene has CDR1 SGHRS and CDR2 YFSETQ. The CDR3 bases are TGCGCCAGCAGGCCTGAAGGCCTATACGAGCAGTACTTC. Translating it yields CASRPEGLYEQYF.

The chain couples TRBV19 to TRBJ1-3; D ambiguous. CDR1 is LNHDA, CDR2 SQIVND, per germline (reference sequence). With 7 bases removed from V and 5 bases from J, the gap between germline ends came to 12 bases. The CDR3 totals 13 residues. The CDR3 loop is CASMELGRNTIYF. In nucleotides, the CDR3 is TGTGCCAGTATGGAATTGGGTCGAAACACCATATATTTT.

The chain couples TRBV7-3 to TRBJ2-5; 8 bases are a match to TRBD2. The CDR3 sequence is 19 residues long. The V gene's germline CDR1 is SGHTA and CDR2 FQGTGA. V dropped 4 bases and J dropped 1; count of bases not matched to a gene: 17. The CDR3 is CASSSGASGFLTAQETQYF. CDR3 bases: TGTGCCAGCAGCTCGGGGGCTAGCGGGTTCCTGACCGCCCAAGAGACCCAGTACTTC.

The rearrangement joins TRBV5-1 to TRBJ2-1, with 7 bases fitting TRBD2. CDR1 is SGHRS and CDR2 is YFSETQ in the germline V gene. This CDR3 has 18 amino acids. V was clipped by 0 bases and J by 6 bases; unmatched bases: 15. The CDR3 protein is CASSLGRLGAGPSNEQFF. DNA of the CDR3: TGCGCCAGCAGCTTGGGCCGATTAGGAGCGGGGCCTTCCAATGAGCAGTTCTTC.

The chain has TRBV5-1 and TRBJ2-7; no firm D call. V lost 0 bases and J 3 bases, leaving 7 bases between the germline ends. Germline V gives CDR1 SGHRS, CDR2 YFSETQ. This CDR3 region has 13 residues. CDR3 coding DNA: TGCGCCAGCAGCTTGGCCTACGGCTACGAGCAGTACTTC. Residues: CASSLAYGYEQYF.

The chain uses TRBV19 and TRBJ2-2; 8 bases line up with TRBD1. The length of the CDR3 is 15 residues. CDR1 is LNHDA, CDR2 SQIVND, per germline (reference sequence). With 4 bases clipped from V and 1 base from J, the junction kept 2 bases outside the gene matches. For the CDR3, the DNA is TGTGCCAGTAGTAGGACAGGGAAGAACACCGGGGAGCTGTTTTTT. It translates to CASSRTGKNTGELFF.

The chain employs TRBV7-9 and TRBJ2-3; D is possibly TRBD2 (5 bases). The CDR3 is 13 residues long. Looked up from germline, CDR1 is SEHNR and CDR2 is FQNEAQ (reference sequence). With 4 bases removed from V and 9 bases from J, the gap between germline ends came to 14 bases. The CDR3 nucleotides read TGTGCCAGCAGCTCTCCGCCTGGCGGGACGCAGTATTTT. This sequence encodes CASSSPPGGTQYF.

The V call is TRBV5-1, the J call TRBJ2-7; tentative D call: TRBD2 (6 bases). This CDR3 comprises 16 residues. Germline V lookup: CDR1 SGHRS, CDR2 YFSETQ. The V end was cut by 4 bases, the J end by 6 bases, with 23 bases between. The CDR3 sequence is CASSVFIRRESGEQYF. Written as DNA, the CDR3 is TGCGCCAGCAGCGTATTTATCCGGCGGGAAAGTGGCGAGCAGTACTTC.

This CDR3 is CASSLQPPYEQYF. The CDR3 region has the DNA TGTGCCAGCAGCTTACAGCCCCCCTACGAGCAGTACTTC. The chain combines TRBV7-9 with TRBJ2-7; D gene ambiguous. V shed 2 bases and J shed 2 bases, with 7 bases lying between them. Germline CDR1 reads SEHNR; CDR2 reads FQNEAQ (reference sequence). The CDR3 loop spans 13 amino acids.

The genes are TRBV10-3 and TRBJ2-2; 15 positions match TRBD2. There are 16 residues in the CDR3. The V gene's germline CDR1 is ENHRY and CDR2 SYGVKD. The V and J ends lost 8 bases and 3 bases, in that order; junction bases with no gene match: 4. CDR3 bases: TGTGCCATCGGACTAGCGGGAGGGCCAGACACCGGGGAGCTGTTTTTT. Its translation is CAIGLAGGPDTGELFF.

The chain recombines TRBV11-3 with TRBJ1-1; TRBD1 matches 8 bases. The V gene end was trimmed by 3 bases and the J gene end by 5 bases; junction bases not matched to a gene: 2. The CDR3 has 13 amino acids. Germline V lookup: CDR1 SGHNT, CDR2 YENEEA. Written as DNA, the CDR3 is TGTGCCAGCAGCTTGTGGACAGGGACTGAAGCTTTCTTT. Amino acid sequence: CASSLWTGTEAFF.

The CDR3 sequence is CASRGDRVVGSPLHF. CDR3 in DNA: TGTGCCAGCAGGGGGGACAGGGTAGTAGGTTCACCCCTCCACTTT. This sequence joins TRBV2 and TRBJ1-6; TRBD1 matches 9 bases. The V gene's germline CDR1 is SNHLY and CDR2 FYNNEI. After removal of 6 bases from V and 9 bases from J, the junction contained 9 bases not matched to a gene. CDR3 size: 15 residues.

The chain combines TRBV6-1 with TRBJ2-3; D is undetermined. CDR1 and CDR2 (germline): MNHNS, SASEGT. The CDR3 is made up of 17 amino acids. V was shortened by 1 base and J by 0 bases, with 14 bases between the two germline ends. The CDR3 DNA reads TGTGCCAGCAGTGAAGAGGCAAGCACGACGAGCACAGATACGCAGTATTTT. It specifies CASSEEASTTSTDTQYF.

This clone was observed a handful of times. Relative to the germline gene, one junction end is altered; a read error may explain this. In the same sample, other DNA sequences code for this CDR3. This chain's CDR3 is CASSLVRDQPQHF. CDR3 in DNA: TGTGCCAGCAGTTTAGTGAGGGATCAGCCCCAGCATTTT. The chain employs TRBV7-2 and TRBJ1-5; no clear D. CDR3 length: 13 residues. Germline CDR1 is SGHTA and CDR2 is FQGNSA. The variable domain in full, completed from reference TRBV7-2 and TRBJ1-5, reads GAGVSQSPSNKVTEKGKDVELRCDPISGHTALYWYRQSLGQGLEFLIYFQGNSAPDKSGLPSDRFSAERTGGSVSTLTIQRTQQEDSAVYLCASSLVRDQPQHFGDGTRLSIL.

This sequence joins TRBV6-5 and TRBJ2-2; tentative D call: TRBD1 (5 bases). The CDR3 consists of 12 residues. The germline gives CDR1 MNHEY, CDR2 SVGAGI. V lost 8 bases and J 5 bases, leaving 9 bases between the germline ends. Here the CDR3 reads CASGARTGELFF. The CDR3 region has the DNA TGTGCCAGCGGGGCACGGACCGGGGAGCTGTTTTTT.

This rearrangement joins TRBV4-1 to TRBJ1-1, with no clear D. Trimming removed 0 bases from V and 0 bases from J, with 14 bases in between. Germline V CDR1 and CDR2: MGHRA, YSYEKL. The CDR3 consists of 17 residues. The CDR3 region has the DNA TGCGCCAGCAGCCAAGATTTACAGCGGACTATGAACACTGAAGCTTTCTTT. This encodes CASSQDLQRTMNTEAFF.